This T cell receptor beta chain was sequenced during a study of CD4 T cell repertoires in COVID-19. Trimming stripped 3 bases from V and 9 bases from J, with 12 bases between. CDR3 size: 13 residues. The germline gives CDR1 MDHEN, CDR2 SYDVKM. Sequencing was done directly on freshly isolated, uncultured memory T cells. Assay: immunoSEQ multiplex PCR; the TCRdb copy retains only in-frame clones and omits some. The sample consists of 20,000 to 30,000 clones, approximately 93% of them appearing once. This chain links TRBV28 with TRBJ2-4; D is perhaps TRBD2 (5 bases). The sample here was circulating follicular helper CD4+ T cells (cTfh) from blood, taken before the COVID-19 pandemic. The receptor was isolated from a human donor who had COVID-19. The CDR3 coding sequence is TGTGCCAGCAGTTTGCGGGCCGTAGCCATTCAGTACTTC. Amino acid sequence: CASSLRAVAIQYF. The variable domain in full, with the rest retrieved from reference TRBV28 and TRBJ2-4, is DVKVTQSSRYLVKRTGEKVFLECVQDMDHENMFWYRQDPGLGLRLIYFSYDVKMKEKGDIPEGYSVSREKKERFSLILESASTNQTSMYLCASSLRAVAIQYFGAGTRLSVL.